A selection of T cell receptor beta chains follows, all from one sample in a study of tumor-infiltrating lymphocytes in primary liver carcinoma. MiXCR, run by TCRdb on the multiplex PCR reads, gives a single entry per CDR3 protein. The data contain around 80,000 distinct CDR3 sequences, 65% to 80% of them singletons. Material: liver tumor tissue from sampling region 1. The receptors were sampled from a man aged 40-50 years with primary liver carcinoma and hepatitis B virus infection. Each CDR3 is given with its conserved first and last residue. D genes are given only for firm matches. Clone size is stated in some rows and not others, as once, few, many or a class when expanded.

.,TRBV28,few,TRBJ2-1,CASSPSVYNEQFF,TGTGCCAGCAGCCCCAGCGTTTACAATGAGCAGTTCTTC
TRBD1,TRBV29-1,many,TRBJ2-1,CSVAQGKRDEQFF,TGCAGCGTCGCACAGGGGAAAAGAGATGAGCAGTTCTTC
TRBD2,TRBV5-5,.,TRBJ2-6,CTSSLRLAEISSGANVLTF,TGTACCAGCAGCTTGAGACTAGCGGAGATTAGCTCAGGGGCCAATGTCCTTACTTTC
TRBD1,TRBV28,.,TRBJ1-2,CASSSTGGDGYIF,TGTGCCAGTAGCTCCACAGGGGGAGACGGCTACATCTTC
TRBD2,TRBV6-2/TRBV6-3,.,TRBJ2-5,CASRPGLAGEEAQYF,TGTGCCAGCAGGCCGGGACTAGCGGGAGAAGAGGCCCAATACTTC
.,TRBV24-1,many,TRBJ2-5,CATSEDREETQYF,TGTGCCACCAGTGAAGACAGAGAAGAGACCCAGTACTTC
TRBD2,TRBV7-2,many,TRBJ2-7,CASSFSGGKQYF,TGTGCCAGCAGCTTCTCCGGGGGGAAGCAGTACTTC
TRBD2,TRBV6-5,.,TRBJ2-1,CASSGLAGGPGTEQFF,TGTGCCAGTAGCGGATTAGCGGGAGGGCCGGGGACTGAGCAGTTCTTC
TRBD1,TRBV29-1,many,TRBJ1-3,CSVGDSGNTIYF,TGCAGCGTTGGGGACAGTGGAAACACCATATATTTT
.,TRBV24-1,many,TRBJ1-2,CATSDPDNYGYTF,TGTGCCACCAGTGACCCTGACAACTATGGCTACACCTTC
.,TRBV12-3/TRBV12-4,.,TRBJ2-3,CASSLRQGTDRQYF,TGTGCCAGCAGTTTAAGGCAGGGCACAGATAGGCAGTATTTT
.,TRBV11-2,medium-sized,TRBJ2-7,CASSPNGDSYEQYF,TGTGCCAGCAGCCCAAACGGGGATTCCTACGAGCAGTACTTC
.,TRBV7-9,.,TRBJ2-5,CASTPGTGGTTHYF,TGTGCCAGCACCCCCGGCACAGGGGGGACTACCCACTACTTC
.,TRBV28,.,TRBJ1-5,CASSPPPGLYQPRHF,TGTGCCAGCAGCCCCCCACCGGGGTTATATCAGCCCCGGCATTTT
.,TRBV10-3,.,TRBJ2-3,CVTSEQGGDTQYF,TGTGTCACCAGTGAACAGGGCGGCGATACGCAGTATTTT
.,TRBV11-1,.,TRBJ2-1,CARNRGTANEQFF,TGTGCCAGGAACCGAGGGACCGCCAATGAGCAGTTCTTC
.,TRBV29-1,once,TRBJ2-5,CSVDRGKETQYF,TGCAGCGTTGATCGGGGGAAGGAGACCCAGTATTTC
.,TRBV4-2,.,TRBJ2-5,CASSRTRSSTGATGKTQYF,TGTGCCAGCAGTCGGACTCGGTCCTCAACAGGAGCTACTGGAAAGACCCAGTACTTC
TRBD2,TRBV4-2,.,TRBJ2-1,CASNHTGGGFRFF,TGTGCCAGCAACCACACTGGGGGGGGGTTTCGGTTCTTC
.,TRBV24-1,.,TRBJ2-3,CATSDTETHFHPDTQYF,TGTGCCACCAGTGATACCGAGACTCACTTCCATCCGGATACGCAGTATTTT
TRBD2,TRBV5-1,.,TRBJ2-3,CARSPDSGRVTDTQYF,TGCGCCAGGAGTCCAGATAGCGGGAGAGTCACAGATACGCAGTATTTT
TRBD2,TRBV11-2,once,TRBJ2-3,CASNLEGTSDIDTQYF,TGTGCCAGCAACTTAGAAGGGACTAGCGACATAGATACGCAGTATTTT
.,TRBV10-2,.,TRBJ2-3,CANGRSTDTQYF,TGCGCCAATGGGAGGAGCACAGATACGCAGTATTTT
TRBD1,TRBV7-3,once,TRBJ1-1,CVSSSGGTEAFF,TGTGTCAGCAGCTCAGGGGGGACTGAAGCTTTCTTT
.,TRBV24-1,.,TRBJ2-4,CATSDPLAVGNIQCF,TGTGCCACCAGTGATCCTTTAGCCGTTGGAAACATTCAGTGCTTC
TRBD1,TRBV6-5,.,TRBJ2-7,CARRPARDRHYEQYF,TGTGCCAGGAGGCCCGCACGGGACAGGCACTATGAGCAGTACTTC
.,TRBV4-1,many,TRBJ2-1,CASSQELQGLGEQFF,TGCGCCAGCAGCCAAGAACTACAGGGCTTAGGGGAGCAGTTCTTC
TRBD2,TRBV29-1,.,TRBJ2-1,CSVGRTSGGNKQFF,TGCAGCGTTGGAAGAACTAGCGGGGGGAATAAGCAGTTCTTC
TRBD2,TRBV7-9,.,TRBJ2-2,CASNRTSGYTGELFF,TGTGCCAGCAACCGGACTAGCGGATACACCGGGGAGCTGTTCTTT
TRBD2,TRBV6-2/TRBV6-3,once,TRBJ2-6,CASTSRRRESSGASGANVLTF,TGTGCCAGCACCTCTAGGAGACGTGAGTCTAGCGGCGCCTCTGGGGCCAACGTCCTCACTTTC
.,TRBV11-2,once,TRBJ1-5,CASSYAGVRRPGTQHF,TGTGCCAGCAGCTACGCCGGAGTCAGGAGACCAGGTACGCAGCATTTT
TRBD2,TRBV5-1,many,TRBJ2-7,CASSLEAGLYEQYF,TGCGCCAGCAGCTTGGAAGCGGGGCTGTACGAGCAGTACTTC